A single sample gave rise to the 3 T cell receptor beta chains below, sequenced in a study of blood T cell repertoires in COVID-19. Profiled with immunoSEQ multiplex PCR; TCRdb holds only in-frame clones, not every one. The sample has 130,000 to 150,000 clones, about 80% seen once. Sequenced: peripheral blood. The source of these receptors is a woman aged 80 or older with acute or convalescent COVID-19.

The chain recombines TRBV6-5 with TRBJ1-2; 9 positions match TRBD1. V shed 2 bases, J shed 4 bases, and the junction held 5 bases outside the gene matches. Germline lookup yields CDR1 MNHEY and CDR2 SVGAGI. The length of the CDR3 is 15 residues. CDR3 loop: CASSYETGGGYGYTF. CDR3 bases: TGTGCCAGCAGTTACGAGACAGGGGGTGGCTATGGCTACACCTTC.

The chain links TRBV12-3 or TRBV12-4 to TRBJ1-5; D possibly corresponds to TRBD1 (5 bases). This CDR3 comprises 13 residues. Trimming left V 2 bases short and J 7 bases short, with 9 bases between. The CDR3 DNA sequence: TGTGCCAGCAGTTTACAGGGAAGGCAGCCCCAGCATTTT. Amino acid sequence: CASSLQGRQPQHF.

The V and J genes are TRBV4-2 and TRBJ1-3, with D hard to call. V was cut by 1 base and J by 0 bases, with 7 bases left in between. CDR1 and CDR2 (germline): LGHNA, YNFKEQ. This CDR3 comprises 15 residues. The DNA of the CDR3 is TGTGCCAGCAGCCAAGTCGGGAGCTCTGGAAACACCATATATTTT. Protein product: CASSQVGSSGNTIYF.